This TCR beta chain was sequenced during a study of CD8 T cells in ankylosing spondylitis. The study's findings and limits: Researchers reportedly found disease-linked clones significantly enriched in matched ankylosing spondylitis synovial fluid. One TCR beta motif, made up of several highly homologous variants, appeared characteristic of ankylosing spondylitis blood. Reactive arthritis synovial fluid and blood were previously reported to contain some motif variants.

This clonotype was detected ten times or more. Antigen unknown. Quantitative 5'-RACE was performed with molecular barcodes, and it yielded the TCR beta libraries. TCRdb re-called the 5' RACE reads through MiXCR, storing one row per CDR3 protein. The sample gives about 130,000 distinct CDR3 sequences, 7% of which show up once; 12% is in the top ten. In germline, CDR1 is SGHDT, CDR2 YYEEEE. The length of the CDR3 is 14 residues. With V trimmed by 4 bases and J by 5 bases, 6 bases remained unmatched. This chain links TRBV5-6 with TRBJ2-3; 8 bases are a match to TRBD1. This TCR derives from a male donor with ankylosing spondylitis or in good health (not recorded which). The sample consisted of blood, either unsorted or a sorted T cell fraction (not recorded which). The CDR3 is CASSPGGRGDTQYF. CDR3 sequence (DNA): TGTGCCAGCAGCCCAGGGGGCAGGGGAGATACGCAGTATTTT.